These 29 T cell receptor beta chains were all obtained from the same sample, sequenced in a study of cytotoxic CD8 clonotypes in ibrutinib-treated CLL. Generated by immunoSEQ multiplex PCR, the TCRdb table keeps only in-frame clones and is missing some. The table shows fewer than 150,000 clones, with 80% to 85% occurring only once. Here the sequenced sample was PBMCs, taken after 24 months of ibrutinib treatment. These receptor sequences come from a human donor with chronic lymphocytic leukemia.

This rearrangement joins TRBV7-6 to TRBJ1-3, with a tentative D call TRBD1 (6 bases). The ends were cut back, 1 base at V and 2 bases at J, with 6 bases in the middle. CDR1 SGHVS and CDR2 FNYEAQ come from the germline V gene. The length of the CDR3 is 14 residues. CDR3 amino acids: CASSLGGPGNTIYF. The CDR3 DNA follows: TGTGCCAGCAGCTTAGGGGGGCCTGGAAACACCATATATTTT.

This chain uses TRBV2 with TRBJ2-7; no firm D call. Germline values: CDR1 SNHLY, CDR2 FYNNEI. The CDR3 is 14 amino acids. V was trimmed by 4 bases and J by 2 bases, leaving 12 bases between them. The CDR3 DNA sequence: TGTGCCAGCAGTGCACTCTGGGGTGCCTACGAGCAGTACTTC. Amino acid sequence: CASSALWGAYEQYF.

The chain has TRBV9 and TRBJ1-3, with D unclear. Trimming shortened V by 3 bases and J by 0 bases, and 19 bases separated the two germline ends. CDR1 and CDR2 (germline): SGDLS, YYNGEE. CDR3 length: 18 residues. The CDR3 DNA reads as TGTGCCAGCAGCGAGAAGCCGGGATCTCGGGCCTCTGGAAACACCATATATTTT. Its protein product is CASSEKPGSRASGNTIYF. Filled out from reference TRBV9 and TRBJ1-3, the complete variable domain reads DSGVTQTPKHLITATGQRVTLRCSPRSGDLSVYWYQQSLDQGLQFLIQYYNGEERAKGNILERFSAQQFPDLHSELNLSSLELGDSALYFCASSEKPGSRASGNTIYFGEGSWLTVV.

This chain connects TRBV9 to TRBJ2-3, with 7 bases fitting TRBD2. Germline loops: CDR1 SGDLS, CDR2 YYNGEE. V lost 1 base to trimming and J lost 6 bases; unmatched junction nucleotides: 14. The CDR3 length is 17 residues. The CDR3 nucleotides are TGTGCCAGCAGCGTACGAGCCGGGGAAGCGGGAAGGGATACGCAGTATTTT. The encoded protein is CASSVRAGEAGRDTQYF.

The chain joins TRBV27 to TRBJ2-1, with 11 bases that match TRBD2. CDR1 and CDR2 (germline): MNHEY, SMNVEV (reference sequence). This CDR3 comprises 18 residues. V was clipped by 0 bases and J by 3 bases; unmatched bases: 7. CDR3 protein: CASSLSSPGLADYNEQFF. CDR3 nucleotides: TGTGCCAGCAGTTTATCGTCCCCGGGACTAGCGGACTACAATGAGCAGTTCTTC.

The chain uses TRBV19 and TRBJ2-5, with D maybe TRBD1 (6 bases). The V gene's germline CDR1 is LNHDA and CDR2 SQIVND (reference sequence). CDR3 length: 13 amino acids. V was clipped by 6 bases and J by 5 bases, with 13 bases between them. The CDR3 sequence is CASSEGHPETQYF. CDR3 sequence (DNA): TGTGCCAGTAGCGAGGGACACCCCGAGACCCAGTACTTC. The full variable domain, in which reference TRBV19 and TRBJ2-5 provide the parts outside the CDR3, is DGGITQSPKYLFRKEGQNVTLSCEQNLNHDAMYWYRQDPGQGLRLIYYSQIVNDFQKGDIAEGYSVSREKKESFPLTVTSAQKNPTAFYLCASSEGHPETQYFGPGTRLLVL.

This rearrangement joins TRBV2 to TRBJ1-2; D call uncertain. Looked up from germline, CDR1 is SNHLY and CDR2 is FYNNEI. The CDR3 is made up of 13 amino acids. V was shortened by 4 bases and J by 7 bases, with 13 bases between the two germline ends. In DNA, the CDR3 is TGTGCCAGCAGTGTGGAGAAATCTAGTGGCTACACCTTC. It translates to CASSVEKSSGYTF.

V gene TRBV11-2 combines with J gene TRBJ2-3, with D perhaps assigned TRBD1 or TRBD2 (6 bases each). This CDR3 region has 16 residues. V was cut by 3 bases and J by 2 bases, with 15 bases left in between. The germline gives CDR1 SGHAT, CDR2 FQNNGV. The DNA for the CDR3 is TGTGCCAGCAGCTTTTACTCGGGGGCGGTCACAGATACGCAGTATTTT. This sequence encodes CASSFYSGAVTDTQYF.

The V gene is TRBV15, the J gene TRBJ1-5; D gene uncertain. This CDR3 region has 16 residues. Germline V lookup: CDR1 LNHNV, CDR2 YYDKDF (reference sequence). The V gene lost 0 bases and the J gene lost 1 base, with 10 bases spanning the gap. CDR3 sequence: CATSREALVSNQPQHF. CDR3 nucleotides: TGTGCCACCAGCAGAGAAGCGTTAGTGAGCAATCAGCCCCAGCATTTT.

The chain's CDR3 is CASSYSSAPQGQPQHF. Here the CDR3 DNA reads TGTGCCAGCAGTTACTCGAGTGCCCCACAAGGACAACCCCAGCATTTT. The V and J genes are TRBV6-6 and TRBJ1-5; D perhaps matches TRBD1 (5 bases). The CDR3 totals 16 residues. V was pared by 0 bases and J by 10 bases, with 19 bases between. Germline assignment: CDR1 MNHNY and CDR2 SVGAGI (reference sequence).

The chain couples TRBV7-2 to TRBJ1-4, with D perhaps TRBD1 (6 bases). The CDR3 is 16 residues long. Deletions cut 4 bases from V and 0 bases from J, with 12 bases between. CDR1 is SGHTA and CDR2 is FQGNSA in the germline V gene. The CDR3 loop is CASSSTRQATNEKLFF. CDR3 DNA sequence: TGTGCCAGCAGCTCAACCCGACAGGCAACTAATGAAAAACTGTTTTTT.

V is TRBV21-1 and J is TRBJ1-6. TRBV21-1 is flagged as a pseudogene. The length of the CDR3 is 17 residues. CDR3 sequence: CASSRSRDLSYNSPLHF. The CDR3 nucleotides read TGTGCCAGCAGCCGGAGCAGGGACCTCTCCTATAATTCACCCCTCCACTTT.

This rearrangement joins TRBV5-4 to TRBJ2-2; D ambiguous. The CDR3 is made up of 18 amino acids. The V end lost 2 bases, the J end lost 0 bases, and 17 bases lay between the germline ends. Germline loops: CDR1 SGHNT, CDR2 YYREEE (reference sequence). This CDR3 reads CASSLGFSGQANTGELFF. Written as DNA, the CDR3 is TGTGCCAGCAGCTTAGGTTTTTCTGGTCAGGCGAACACCGGGGAGCTGTTTTTT.

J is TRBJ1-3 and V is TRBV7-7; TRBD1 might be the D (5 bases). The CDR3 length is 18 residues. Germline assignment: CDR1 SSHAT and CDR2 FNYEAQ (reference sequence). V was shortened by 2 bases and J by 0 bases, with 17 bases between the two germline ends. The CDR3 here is CASSLSRGGLSSGNTIYF. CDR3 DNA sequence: TGTGCCAGCAGCTTAAGTCGTGGGGGACTGAGCTCTGGAAACACCATATATTTT.

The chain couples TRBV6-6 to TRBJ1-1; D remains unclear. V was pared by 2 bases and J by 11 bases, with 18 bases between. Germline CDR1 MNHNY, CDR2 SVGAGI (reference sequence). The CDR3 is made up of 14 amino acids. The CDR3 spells CASSYELAQSQAFF. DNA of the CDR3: TGTGCCAGCAGTTACGAATTGGCCCAGAGTCAGGCTTTCTTT.

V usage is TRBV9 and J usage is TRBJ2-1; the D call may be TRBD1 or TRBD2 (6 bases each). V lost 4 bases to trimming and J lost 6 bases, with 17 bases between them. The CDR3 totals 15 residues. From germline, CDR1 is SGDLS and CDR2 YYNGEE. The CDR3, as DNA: TGTGCCAGCAGCTCCCACAGAGGGGGGCGCAATGAGCAGTTCTTC. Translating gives CASSSHRGGRNEQFF.

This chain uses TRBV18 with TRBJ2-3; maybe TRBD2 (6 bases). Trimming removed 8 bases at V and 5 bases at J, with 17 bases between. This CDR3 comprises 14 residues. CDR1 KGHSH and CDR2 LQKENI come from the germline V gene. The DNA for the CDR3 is TGTGCCAGCGCGGAGACGGAGGGTGTAGATACGCAGTATTTT. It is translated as CASAETEGVDTQYF.

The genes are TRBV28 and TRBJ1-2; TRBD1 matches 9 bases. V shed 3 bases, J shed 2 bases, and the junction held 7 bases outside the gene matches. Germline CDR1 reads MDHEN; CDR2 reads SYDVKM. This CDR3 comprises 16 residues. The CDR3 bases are TGTGCCAGCAGTTTGGGGGACAGGGAGGCAAACTATGGCTACACCTTC. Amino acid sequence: CASSLGDREANYGYTF.

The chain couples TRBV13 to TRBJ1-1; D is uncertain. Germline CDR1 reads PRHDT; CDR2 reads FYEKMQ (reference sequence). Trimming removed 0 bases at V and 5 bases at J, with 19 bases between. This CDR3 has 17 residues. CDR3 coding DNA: TGTGCCAGCAGCTTAGGACCCGTCGTGGGAGAAGGGACTGAAGCTTTCTTT. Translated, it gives CASSLGPVVGEGTEAFF.

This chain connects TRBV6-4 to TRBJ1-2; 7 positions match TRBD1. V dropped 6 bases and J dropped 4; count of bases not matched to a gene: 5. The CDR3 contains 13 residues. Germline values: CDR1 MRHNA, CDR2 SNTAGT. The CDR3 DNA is TGTGCCAGCAGAACTCCAGGGGGCTATGGCTACACCTTC. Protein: CASRTPGGYGYTF.

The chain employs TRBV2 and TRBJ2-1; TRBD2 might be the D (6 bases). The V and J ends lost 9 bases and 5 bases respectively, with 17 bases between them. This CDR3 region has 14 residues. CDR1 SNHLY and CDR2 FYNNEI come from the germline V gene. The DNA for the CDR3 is TGTGCCAGAAGGGGAGGATCCGAGAACAATGAGCAGTTCTTC. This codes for CARRGGSENNEQFF.

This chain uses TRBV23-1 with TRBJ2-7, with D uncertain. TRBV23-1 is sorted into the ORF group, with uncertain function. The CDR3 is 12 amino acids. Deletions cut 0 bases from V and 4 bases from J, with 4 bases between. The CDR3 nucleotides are TGCGCCAGCAGTCAATCGAATTACGAGCAGTACTTC. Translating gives CASSQSNYEQYF.

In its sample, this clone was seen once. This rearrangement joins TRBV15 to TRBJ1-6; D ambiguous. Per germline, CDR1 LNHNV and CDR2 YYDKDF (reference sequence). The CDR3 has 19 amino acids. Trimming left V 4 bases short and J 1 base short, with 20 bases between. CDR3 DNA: TGTGCCACCAGCACCGAAACCCTGGGTGAAGGATCCTATAATTCACCCCTCCACTTT. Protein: CATSTETLGEGSYNSPLHF.

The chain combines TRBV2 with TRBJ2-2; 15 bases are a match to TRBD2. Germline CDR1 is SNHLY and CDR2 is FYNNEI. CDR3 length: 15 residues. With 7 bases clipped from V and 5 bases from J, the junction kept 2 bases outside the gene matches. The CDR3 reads CASTGTSGGTGELFF. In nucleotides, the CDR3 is TGTGCCAGCACGGGGACTAGCGGGGGGACCGGGGAGCTGTTTTTT.

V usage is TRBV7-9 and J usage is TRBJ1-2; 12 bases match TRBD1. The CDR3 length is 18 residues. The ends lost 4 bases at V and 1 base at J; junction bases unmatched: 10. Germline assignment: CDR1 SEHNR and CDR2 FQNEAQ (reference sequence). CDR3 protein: CASSSLGTGGVYNYGYTF. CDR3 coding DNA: TGTGCCAGCAGCTCCCTTGGGACAGGGGGCGTATATAACTATGGCTACACCTTC. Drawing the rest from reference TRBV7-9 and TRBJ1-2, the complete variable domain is DTGVSQNPRHKITKRGQNVTFRCDPISEHNRLYWYRQTLGQGPEFLTYFQNEAQLEKSRLLSDRFSAERPKGSFSTLEIQRTEQGDSAMYLCASSSLGTGGVYNYGYTFGSGTRLTVV.

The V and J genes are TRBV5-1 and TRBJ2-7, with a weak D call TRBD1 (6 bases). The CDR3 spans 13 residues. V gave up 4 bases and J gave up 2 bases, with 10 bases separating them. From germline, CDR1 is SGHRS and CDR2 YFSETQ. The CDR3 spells CASSPGHPYEQYF. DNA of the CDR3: TGCGCCAGCAGCCCGGGACATCCCTACGAGCAGTACTTC.

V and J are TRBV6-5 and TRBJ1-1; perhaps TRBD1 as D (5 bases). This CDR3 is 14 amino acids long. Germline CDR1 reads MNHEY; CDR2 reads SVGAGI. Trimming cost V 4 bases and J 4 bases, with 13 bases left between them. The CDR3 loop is CASSLGTPTTEAFF. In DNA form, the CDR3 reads TGTGCCAGCAGTTTAGGGACTCCCACCACTGAAGCTTTCTTT.

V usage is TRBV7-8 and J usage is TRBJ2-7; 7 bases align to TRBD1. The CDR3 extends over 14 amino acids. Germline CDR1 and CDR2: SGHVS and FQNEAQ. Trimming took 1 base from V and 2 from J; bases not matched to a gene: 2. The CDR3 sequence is CASSLETGPYEQYF. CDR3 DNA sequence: TGTGCCAGCAGCTTAGAGACAGGGCCCTACGAGCAGTACTTC.

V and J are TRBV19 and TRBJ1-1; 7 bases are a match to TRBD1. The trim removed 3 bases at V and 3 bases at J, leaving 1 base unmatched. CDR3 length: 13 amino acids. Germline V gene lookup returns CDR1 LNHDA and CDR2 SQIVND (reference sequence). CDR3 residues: CASSIDRDTEAFF. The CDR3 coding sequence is TGTGCCAGTAGTATTGACAGGGACACTGAAGCTTTCTTT. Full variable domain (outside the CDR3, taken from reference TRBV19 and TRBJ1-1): DGGITQSPKYLFRKEGQNVTLSCEQNLNHDAMYWYRQDPGQGLRLIYYSQIVNDFQKGDIAEGYSVSREKKESFPLTVTSAQKNPTAFYLCASSIDRDTEAFFGQGTRLTVV.